Presented here are 31 T cell receptor beta chains from one specimen sequenced in a study of T cells in Graves' hyperthyroidism and ophthalmopathy. What was amplified from RNA transcripts were TCR beta CDR3 regions. HTBI primers were employed in a first-round RT-PCR of the TCR CDR3. TCRdb independently ran MiXCR on the multiplex PCR reads; one entry per CDR3 protein. Among around 350,000 distinct CDR3 sequences listed, roughly 15% were seen once. The sample was blood. These receptor sequences come from a woman in her twenties or thirties with Graves' ophthalmopathy.

This clonotype was seen many times. V usage is TRBV30 and J usage is TRBJ2-2; 9 nucleotides agree with TRBD1. Trimming took 4 bases from V and 4 from J; bases not matched to a gene: 10. Germline V gene lookup returns CDR1 GTSNPN and CDR2 SVGIG (reference sequence). The CDR3 covers 16 residues. CDR3 protein: CAWIGTGTGFTGELFF. The CDR3 DNA follows: TGTGCCTGGATCGGGACCGGGACAGGGTTCACCGGGGAGCTGTTTTTT.

There are many counts of this clonotype. The chain joins TRBV5-1 to TRBJ1-6, with TRBD1 identical over 9 bases. This CDR3 has 15 amino acids. Germline V CDR1 and CDR2: SGHRS, YFSETQ. V lost 5 bases to trimming and J lost 9 bases; unmatched junction nucleotides: 9. The CDR3 coding sequence is TGCGCCAGCAGGGATTCCGGGACAGGGCGTTCACCCCTCCACTTT. This encodes CASRDSGTGRSPLHF.

This clonotype was counted at least ten times. This sequence joins TRBV28 and TRBJ2-3; D gene unclear. This CDR3 spans 14 amino acids. V was shortened by 5 bases and J by 2 bases, with 11 bases between the two germline ends. The germline CDR1 and CDR2 sequences are MDHEN and SYDVKM. CDR3 in DNA: TGTGCCAGCAGTCAACGTGTTTCCACAGATACGCAGTATTTT. It translates to CASSQRVSTDTQYF.

This clonotype was seen at least ten times. This chain joins TRBV12-3 or TRBV12-4 and TRBJ1-5; tentative D call: TRBD1 (6 bases). The CDR3 runs to 14 residues. V lost 5 bases, J lost 4 bases, and 12 bases lay in between. The CDR3 DNA reads as TGTGCCAGCAGTCGAGGACAGCTAAATCAGCCCCAGCATTTT. The encoded protein is CASSRGQLNQPQHF.

The chain couples TRBV4-3 to TRBJ2-3; no definite D call. This CDR3 comprises 14 residues. Trimming removed 3 bases from V and 1 base from J, with 8 bases in between. CDR1 is LGHNA, CDR2 YSLEER, per germline. The DNA for the CDR3 is TGCGCCAGCAGCCAGGCCCTCGGCACAGATACGCAGTATTTT. It encodes CASSQALGTDTQYF.

The chain carries TRBV7-2 and TRBJ1-5; TRBD1 matches 8 bases. This CDR3 is built from 16 residues. J gave up 6 bases and V 5 bases, and 12 bases lay outside the gene matches. The germline gives CDR1 SGHTA, CDR2 FQGNSA. CDR3 in amino acids: CASSQDLQGGIQPQHF. The CDR3, as DNA: TGTGCCAGCAGCCAAGATCTACAGGGGGGCATTCAGCCCCAGCATTTT.

V gene TRBV29-1 combines with J gene TRBJ1-2; 7 bases fit TRBD1. Germline V gives CDR1 SQVTM, CDR2 ANQGSEA. The V segment lost 6 bases and the J segment 4 bases; nucleotides outside the gene matches: 5. This CDR3 is built from 12 residues. CDR3 loop: CSVTGTGYGYTF. CDR3 sequence (DNA): TGCAGCGTGACAGGGACCGGCTATGGCTACACCTTC.

This clonotype was seen more than once but under ten times. This chain joins TRBV15 and TRBJ1-3; D is undetermined. This CDR3 has 16 residues. V was trimmed by 0 bases and J by 4 bases, leaving 13 bases between them. Germline V gene data show CDR1 as LNHNV and CDR2 as YYDKDF (reference sequence). The chain's CDR3 is CATSREGSPNGNTIYF. CDR3 nucleotides: TGTGCCACCAGCAGAGAAGGCTCCCCCAACGGAAACACCATATATTTT.

This clonotype was seen many times. The chain recombines TRBV29-1 with TRBJ1-1; 8 bases are a match to TRBD1. The CDR3 consists of 14 residues. The junction had 8 bases not matched to a gene; V was cut back by 7 bases and J by 1 base. The germline gives CDR1 SQVTM, CDR2 ANQGSEA. In DNA form, the CDR3 reads TGCAGCGCAAGACAGGGGCTCTCGAACACTGAAGCTTTCTTT. Amino acids: CSARQGLSNTEAFF.

The V gene is TRBV5-6, the J gene TRBJ1-1; D unclear. V lost 4 bases to trimming and J lost 3 bases, with 13 bases between them. Germline CDR1 is SGHDT and CDR2 is YYEEEE. The CDR3 sequence is 14 residues long. For the CDR3, the DNA is TGTGCCAGCAGCGGAGGCCCTTTCGACACTGAAGCTTTCTTT. It encodes CASSGGPFDTEAFF.

In this sample, this clonotype turned up many times. The chain carries TRBV2 and TRBJ1-3; D ambiguous. CDR1 is SNHLY, CDR2 FYNNEI, per germline. V gave up 7 bases and J gave up 0 bases, with 16 bases separating them. The CDR3 length is 16 residues. The CDR3 coding sequence is TGTGCCAGCACTCCATCCCAGGCATTCTCTGGAAACACCATATATTTT. It specifies CASTPSQAFSGNTIYF.

Here the CDR3 reads CASSWGYSNQPQHF. As DNA, the CDR3 is TGTGCCAGTAGTTGGGGTTATAGCAATCAGCCCCAGCATTTT. The chain combines TRBV19 with TRBJ1-5; D remains unclear. V was trimmed by 5 bases and J by 0 bases, leaving 8 bases between them. The CDR3 has 14 amino acids. Germline V CDR1 and CDR2: LNHDA, SQIVND (reference sequence). The full variable domain, its missing parts supplied by reference TRBV19 and TRBJ1-5, is DGGITQSPKYLFRKEGQNVTLSCEQNLNHDAMYWYRQDPGQGLRLIYYSQIVNDFQKGDIAEGYSVSREKKESFPLTVTSAQKNPTAFYLCASSWGYSNQPQHFGDGTRLSIL.

Concerning this clonotype itself: The junction and the germline gene differ at one end; a read error may be behind it. This sequence joins TRBV10-3 and TRBJ2-7; perhaps D is TRBD1 or TRBD2 (5 bases each). Germline values: CDR1 ENHRY, CDR2 SYGVKD. The CDR3 is 16 amino acids. The CDR3 is CASSEEVWEKGDEQYF. DNA of the CDR3: TGTGCCAGCAGTGAAGAGGTCTGGGAGAAAGGGGACGAGCAGTACTTC.

In this sample, this clonotype turned up many times. J is TRBJ2-5 and V is TRBV7-2; no definite D call. V dropped 5 bases and J dropped 4 bases, with 14 bases sitting between them. This CDR3 spans 14 amino acids. Germline lookup yields CDR1 SGHTA and CDR2 FQGNSA. This CDR3 is CASSQGNRAETQYF. The CDR3 DNA follows: TGTGCCAGCAGCCAAGGAAACCGGGCAGAGACCCAGTACTTC.

This clonotype was seen repeatedly, ten times or more. The V and J genes are TRBV28 and TRBJ1-1; D might be TRBD1 (5 bases). There are 14 residues in the CDR3. Deletions cut 7 bases from V and 3 bases from J, with 15 bases between. Germline loops: CDR1 MDHEN, CDR2 SYDVKM. CDR3 DNA sequence: TGTGCCAGCAACCAGGCGGGGGGGTACACTGAAGCTTTCTTT. It is translated as CASNQAGGYTEAFF.

The CDR3 bases are TGCGCCAGCAGCCGGGGGGCGGCTCTAGCCAAAAACATTCAGTACTTC. Its protein product is CASSRGAALAKNIQYF. The rearrangement joins TRBV10-2 to TRBJ2-4; possibly TRBD2 for D (7 bases). Trimming removed 6 bases from V and 0 bases from J, with 15 bases in between. In germline, CDR1 is WSHSY, CDR2 SAAADI. CDR3 length: 16 amino acids.

This clonotype appeared a few times. The chain has TRBV10-3 and TRBJ1-5; tentative D call: TRBD1 (5 bases). Trimming took 4 bases from V and 6 from J, leaving 7 bases between them. The germline V gene has CDR1 ENHRY and CDR2 SYGVKD. The CDR3 runs 12 residues. In nucleotides, the CDR3 is TGTGCCATCAGTGCAGGGATTCAGCCCCAGCATTTT. It is translated as CAISAGIQPQHF.

This sequence joins TRBV7-6 and TRBJ2-2; TRBD1 or TRBD2 may be the D gene (6 bases each). The ends were cut back, 1 base at V and 7 bases at J, with 16 bases in the middle. Germline V gene sequence: CDR1 SGHVS, CDR2 FNYEAQ. The CDR3 has 16 amino acids. The CDR3 DNA follows: TGTGCCAGCAGCTTAGTTCCAGGGGAGGCCCACGGGGAGCTGTTTTTT. Translating gives CASSLVPGEAHGELFF. The whole variable domain, filled in from reference TRBV7-6 and TRBJ2-2, reads GAGVSQSPRYKVTKRGQDVALRCDPISGHVSLYWYRQALGQGPEFLTYFNYEAQQDKSGLPNDRFSAERPEGSISTLTIQRTEQRDSAMYRCASSLVPGEAHGELFFGEGSRLTVL.

This clonotype was detected ten times or more. The gene calls are TRBV5-1 and TRBJ2-7; 8 nucleotides match TRBD1. This CDR3 spans 15 amino acids. The V and J ends lost 0 bases and 5 bases, in that order; junction bases with no gene match: 7. Germline V gene lookup returns CDR1 SGHRS and CDR2 YFSETQ. DNA for the CDR3: TGCGCCAGCAGCTTGGCCCCAGGGGGCTCTAACGAGCAGTACTTC. Translation: CASSLAPGGSNEQYF.

This clonotype was observed a few times. The chain links TRBV20-1 to TRBJ2-7, with unresolved D. Germline V gene sequence: CDR1 DFQATT, CDR2 SNEGSKA (reference sequence). V lost 2 bases and J lost 2, with 7 bases in between. There are 12 residues in the CDR3. For the CDR3, the DNA is TGCAGTGCTAGAAGACTGGCCTACGAGCAGTACTTC. Translating gives CSARRLAYEQYF.

The J gene is TRBJ2-3, the V gene TRBV6-4; 16 bases are shared with TRBD2. Germline V gene sequence: CDR1 MRHNA, CDR2 SNTAGT. The CDR3 length is 18 residues. V was pared by 3 bases and J by 3 bases, with 6 bases of the junction left unmatched. The CDR3 DNA reads as TGTGCCAGCAGTGAGGGACTAGCGGGGGGGCCGCTAACAGATACGCAGTATTTT. Translation gives CASSEGLAGGPLTDTQYF.

Only a few counts were recorded for this clonotype. V usage is TRBV29-1 and J usage is TRBJ1-1, with TRBD1 as a possible D gene (5 bases). Germline CDR1 SQVTM, CDR2 ANQGSEA. Trimming removed 3 bases at V and 0 bases at J, with 14 bases between. The CDR3 totals 15 residues. DNA of the CDR3: TGCAGCGTTGAGGGGGGGGGGGGTCTGAACACTGAAGCTTTCTTT. It specifies CSVEGGGGLNTEAFF.

This clonotype has at least ten counts. The V and J genes are TRBV20-1 and TRBJ2-1; the match to TRBD2 covers 8 bases. This CDR3 contains 14 residues. With 1 base clipped from V and 5 bases from J, the junction kept 4 bases outside the gene matches. Germline V gene data show CDR1 as DFQATT and CDR2 as SNEGSKA (reference sequence). The CDR3 here is CSARVSGGNNEQFF. The CDR3 region has the DNA TGCAGTGCTAGAGTTTCGGGGGGGAACAATGAGCAGTTCTTC.

Only a few counts were recorded for this clonotype. V is TRBV7-9 and J is TRBJ1-2; no reliable D call. The germline V gene encodes CDR1 SEHNR and CDR2 FQNEAQ (reference sequence). Trimming stripped 4 bases from V and 4 bases from J, with 16 bases between. The CDR3 extends over 15 amino acids. This CDR3 reads CASSSTGGLSYGYTF. In nucleotides, the CDR3 is TGTGCCAGCAGCTCTACCGGCGGATTATCCTATGGCTACACCTTC.

This clonotype was detected only a few times. This chain links TRBV24-1 with TRBJ1-4, with D possibly matching TRBD1 (6 bases). The CDR3 runs 15 residues. Trimming took 2 bases from V and 8 from J, leaving 14 bases between them. CDR1 is KGHDR and CDR2 is SFDVKD in the germline V gene. The CDR3 region is CATSDSLSGVEKLFF. Here the CDR3 DNA reads TGTGCCACCAGTGATTCTCTATCAGGGGTCGAAAAACTGTTTTTT.

The sample holds many counts of this clonotype. Compared with germline, one end of the junction differs, possibly owing to a read error. The CDR3 protein is CAGSSRDRNTEAFF. The CDR3 nucleotides read TGTGCCGGCTCATCACGGGACAGGAACACTGAAGCTTTCTTT. The V call is TRBV18, the J call TRBJ1-1, with TRBD1 identical over 7 bases. The V gene's germline CDR1 is KGHSH and CDR2 LQKENI. The CDR3 contains 14 residues.

This clonotype turned up a few times. V is TRBV6-1 and J is TRBJ2-7; D uncertain. This CDR3 region has 10 residues. V lost 9 bases, J lost 4 bases, and 7 bases lay in between. Germline CDR1 and CDR2: MNHNS and SASEGT. CDR3 coding DNA: TGTGCCAGTGCAGAGTACGAGCAGTACTTC. Encoded protein: CASAEYEQYF.

As for this clonotype: A much larger clone lies a single base off, so this may be a read error. This chain connects TRBV2 to TRBJ1-4, with D perhaps TRBD1 (5 bases). The CDR3 loop spans 14 amino acids. Germline lookup yields CDR1 SNHLY and CDR2 FYNNEI. In DNA form, the CDR3 reads TGTGCCAGCAAGAGAACGGAGGGGAATGAAAAACTGGTTTTT. This translates into CASKRTEGNEKLVF.

A few counts support this clonotype. The chain combines TRBV4-1 with TRBJ1-6, with no clear D. Trimming took 2 bases from V and 8 from J, leaving 4 bases between them. The CDR3 is 12 residues long. Per germline, CDR1 MGHRA and CDR2 YSYEKL. CDR3 DNA: TGCGCCAGCAGCCAAATTCATTCACCCCTCCACTTT. This codes for CASSQIHSPLHF.

In its sample, this clonotype was seen many times. The chain joins TRBV6-1 to TRBJ2-7, with 7 bases matching TRBD2. Germline loops: CDR1 MNHNS, CDR2 SASEGT. Trimming at V came to 1 base and at J to 1 base, leaving 4 bases not matched to a gene. The CDR3 covers 15 residues. The CDR3 loop reads CASSEEAGLSYEQYF. The CDR3 DNA follows: TGTGCCAGCAGTGAAGAAGCGGGACTATCCTACGAGCAGTACTTC.

This clonotype has ten or more counts. In DNA, the CDR3 is TGTGCCAGCAGTTTGGGTTTAGCGGGGATTGCGAGCACAGATACGCAGTATTTT. It is translated as CASSLGLAGIASTDTQYF. The V gene is TRBV12-3 or TRBV12-4, the J gene TRBJ2-3, with 8 positions matching TRBD2. The CDR3 has 18 amino acids. The J segment lost 0 bases and the V segment lost 3 bases, leaving 11 bases of the junction unmatched.